A single sample is the source of the 17 T cell receptor beta chains below, sequenced in a study of shared clonotypes between healthy human individuals. The method was immunoSEQ multiplex PCR; TCRdb's version includes in-frame clones alone and lacks a portion of them. The sample includes over 300,000 clones, roughly 84% of them seen just once. The material sequenced was memory CD8+ T cells sorted from blood. Subset specified: CD45RO+ cells pooled with CCR7-negative TemRA cells. Source of these receptors: a man younger than 35 in good health.

The chain links TRBV4-3 to TRBJ2-7; unclear D gene. CDR3 size: 15 residues. Germline assignment: CDR1 LGHNA and CDR2 YSLEER. Trimming shortened V by 0 bases and J by 3 bases, and 12 bases separated the two germline ends. As DNA, the CDR3 is TGCGCCAGCAGCCAAGACTACGGGCTTCACTACGAGCAGTACTTC. Protein: CASSQDYGLHYEQYF.

The table lists this clone with a count of one. The CDR3 region has the DNA TGTGCCAGCAGCCTCGGTGGCAGGGGAGAGACCCAGTACTTC. Its protein is CASSLGGRGETQYF. V and J are TRBV6-5 and TRBJ2-5; possible D gene TRBD1, 6 bases. V was cut by 6 bases and J by 4 bases, with 15 bases left in between. The germline CDR1 and CDR2 sequences are MNHEY and SVGAGI. This CDR3 has 14 residues.

The V and J genes are TRBV10-3 and TRBJ1-5; no reliable D call. The V gene's germline CDR1 is ENHRY and CDR2 SYGVKD. V shed 1 base and J shed 6 bases, with 13 bases lying between them. The CDR3 consists of 15 residues. This CDR3 reads CAISEFDHSSQPQHF. For the CDR3, the DNA is TGTGCCATCAGTGAGTTCGATCATTCCTCTCAGCCCCAGCATTTT.

This chain links TRBV5-6 with TRBJ2-7; D not resolved. Trimming stripped 4 bases from V and 0 bases from J, with 14 bases between. Per germline, CDR1 SGHDT and CDR2 YYEEEE. The CDR3 runs to 15 residues. The CDR3 coding sequence is TGTGCCAGCAGCCCCGGGTGGGGTCTCTCCTACGAGCAGTACTTC. This translates into CASSPGWGLSYEQYF.

This chain connects TRBV18 to TRBJ2-7, with 8 positions matching TRBD2. From germline, CDR1 is KGHSH and CDR2 LQKENI. The CDR3 has 15 amino acids. V lost 2 bases, J lost 1 base, and 4 bases stayed unmatched. The CDR3: CASSPGAGASYEQYF. The CDR3 nucleotides are TGTGCCAGCTCACCAGGAGCGGGGGCTTCCTACGAGCAGTACTTC.

The chain uses TRBV5-1 and TRBJ2-5; 7 bases are a match to TRBD1. The germline V gene has CDR1 SGHRS and CDR2 YFSETQ. Germline trimming cut 7 bases from V and 0 bases from J; bases unmatched to any gene: 12. CDR3 size: 16 residues. Written as DNA, the CDR3 is TGCGCCAGCTCGGAACAGGGGCCTTTATACCAAGAGACCCAGTACTTC. Residues: CASSEQGPLYQETQYF. Drawing the rest from reference TRBV5-1 and TRBJ2-5, the complete variable domain is KAGVTQTPRYLIKTRGQQVTLSCSPISGHRSVSWYQQTPGQGLQFLFEYFSETQRNKGNFPGRFSGRQFSNSRSEMNVSTLELGDSALYLCASSEQGPLYQETQYFGPGTRLLVL.

About this clone: Within the sample, other DNA sequences also encode this same CDR3. The chain recombines TRBV4-1 with TRBJ1-2; the match to TRBD1 covers 9 bases. CDR3 length: 16 amino acids. Germline trimming cut 3 bases from V and 3 bases from J; bases unmatched to any gene: 8. Germline loops: CDR1 MGHRA, CDR2 YSYEKL. The DNA of the CDR3 is TGCGCCAGCAGCCACGCAGGACAGGGGTTTCACTATGGCTACACCTTC. It is translated as CASSHAGQGFHYGYTF.

J is TRBJ2-5 and V is TRBV30, with TRBD1 as a possible D gene (6 bases). The CDR3 runs to 12 residues. Trimming shortened V by 4 bases and J by 3 bases, and 9 bases separated the two germline ends. The V gene's germline CDR1 is GTSNPN and CDR2 SVGIG (reference sequence). The CDR3 bases are TGTGCCTGGATGGGGGCAGAAGAGACCCAGTACTTC. Its translation: CAWMGAEETQYF.

The rearrangement links TRBV14 to TRBJ2-7; D tentatively reads TRBD1 or TRBD2 (5 bases each). The CDR3 has 11 amino acids. Germline-derived CDR1 and CDR2 are SGHDN and FVKESK. V was shortened by 6 bases and J by 4 bases, with 7 bases between the two germline ends. CDR3 nucleotide sequence: TGTGCCAGCAGTGGGGGTTACGAGCAGTACTTC. It encodes CASSGGYEQYF.

The CDR3 loop reads CASSLELAGVPNEQFF. For the CDR3, the DNA is TGTGCCAGCAGCTTAGAGCTAGCGGGAGTCCCCAATGAGCAGTTCTTC. V gene TRBV11-2 combines with J gene TRBJ2-1; 10 positions agree with TRBD2. CDR3 length: 16 residues. CDR1 is SGHAT and CDR2 is FQNNGV in the germline V gene. The V segment lost 0 bases and the J segment 6 bases; nucleotides outside the gene matches: 5.

The rearrangement joins TRBV28 to TRBJ1-2; no clear D gene. The CDR3 loop spans 15 amino acids. The germline V gene has CDR1 MDHEN and CDR2 SYDVKM. V lost 0 bases and J 1 base, leaving 9 bases between the germline ends. The CDR3 protein is CASSLWDGVNYGYTF. The CDR3 DNA follows: TGTGCCAGCAGTTTATGGGACGGTGTTAACTATGGCTACACCTTC.

This CDR3 reads CASSPKPGLAAYNEQFF. CDR3 nucleotides: TGTGCCAGCAGCCCAAAACCGGGACTAGCGGCATACAATGAGCAGTTCTTC. The chain uses TRBV9 and TRBJ2-1; TRBD2 matches at 11 bases. The CDR3 runs to 17 residues. Germline V gene data show CDR1 as SGDLS and CDR2 as YYNGEE. The ends lost 4 bases at V and 4 bases at J; junction bases unmatched: 10. Full variable domain (remainder filled in from reference TRBV9 and TRBJ2-1): DSGVTQTPKHLITATGQRVTLRCSPRSGDLSVYWYQQSLDQGLQFLIQYYNGEERAKGNILERFSAQQFPDLHSELNLSSLELGDSALYFCASSPKPGLAAYNEQFFGPGTRLTVL.

The chain has TRBV5-1 and TRBJ2-1, with 7 nucleotides matching TRBD1. CDR3 length: 19 amino acids. CDR1 and CDR2 (germline): SGHRS, YFSETQ. The junction had 23 bases not matched to a gene; V was cut back by 4 bases and J by 7 bases. CDR3 sequence reads: CASSPRQGINTQPTNEQFF. The CDR3 region has the DNA TGCGCCAGCAGCCCCCGACAGGGAATCAACACCCAGCCCACAAATGAGCAGTTCTTC.

This chain links TRBV11-2 with TRBJ2-1; 7 bases are a match to TRBD2. This CDR3 has 17 amino acids. V trimming: 5 bases; J trimming: 5 bases; junction bases outside the gene matches: 15. Per germline, CDR1 SGHAT and CDR2 FQNNGV. In DNA, the CDR3 is TGTGCCAGCAGCGGCGGGGGAGCGGGAATAAATAACAATGAGCAGTTCTTC. It yields the protein CASSGGGAGINNNEQFF.

The chain couples TRBV13 to TRBJ1-2; perhaps TRBD1 as D (5 bases). V was shortened by 5 bases and J by 3 bases, with 19 bases between the two germline ends. In germline, CDR1 is PRHDT, CDR2 FYEKMQ (reference sequence). The CDR3 is 16 residues long. The CDR3 reads CASSPPVSRVDYGYTF. CDR3 sequence (DNA): TGTGCCAGCAGCCCCCCCGTCTCCAGGGTGGACTATGGCTACACCTTC.

This CDR3 reads CASSLESWVSYGYTF. The CDR3 region has the DNA TGCGCCAGCAGCTTGGAATCCTGGGTTAGCTATGGCTACACCTTC. The V gene is TRBV5-1, the J gene TRBJ1-2; D gene uncertain. V was pared by 0 bases and J by 4 bases, with 13 bases between. Germline CDR1 and CDR2: SGHRS and YFSETQ. There are 15 residues in the CDR3. Full variable domain (rest looked up from reference TRBV5-1 and TRBJ1-2): KAGVTQTPRYLIKTRGQQVTLSCSPISGHRSVSWYQQTPGQGLQFLFEYFSETQRNKGNFPGRFSGRQFSNSRSEMNVSTLELGDSALYLCASSLESWVSYGYTFGSGTRLTVV.

The chain joins TRBV5-1 to TRBJ2-1; 9 bases line up with TRBD1. J was trimmed by 4 bases and V by 0 bases; bases with no gene match: 8. Per germline, CDR1 SGHRS and CDR2 YFSETQ. The CDR3 is made up of 17 amino acids. The CDR3 sequence: CASSLARTGAIYNEQFF. The CDR3 DNA is TGCGCCAGCAGCTTGGCCCGGACAGGGGCCATATACAATGAGCAGTTCTTC.